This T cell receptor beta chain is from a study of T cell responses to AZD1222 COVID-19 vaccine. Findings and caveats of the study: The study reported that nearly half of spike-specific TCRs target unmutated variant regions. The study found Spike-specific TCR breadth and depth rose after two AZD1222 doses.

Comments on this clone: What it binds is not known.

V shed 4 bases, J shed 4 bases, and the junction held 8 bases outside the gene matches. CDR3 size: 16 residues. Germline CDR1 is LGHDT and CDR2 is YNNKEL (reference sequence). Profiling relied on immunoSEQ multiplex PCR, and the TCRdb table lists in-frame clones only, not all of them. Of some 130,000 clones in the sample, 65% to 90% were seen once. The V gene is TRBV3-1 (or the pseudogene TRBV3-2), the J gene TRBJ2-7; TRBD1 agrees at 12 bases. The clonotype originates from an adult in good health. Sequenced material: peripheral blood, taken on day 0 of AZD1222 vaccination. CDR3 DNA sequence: TGTGCCAGCAGCCCTAGGGACAGGGGGCTTGCTTACGAGCAGTACTTC. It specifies CASSPRDRGLAYEQYF.